Reported below is one T cell receptor (beta chain). This specimen comes from a study of blood T cell repertoires in COVID-19. Study-level background: Researchers got acute and convalescent COVID-19 samples from the United States, Italy and Spain. The analysed material was cDNA or gDNA that came from T cells, B-cell-depleted T cells, or PBMCs.

In the original processing: From reference gene primer amplification, estimates of nucleated cell counts were derived. This table comes from immunoSEQ multiplex PCR, and its TCRdb copy is limited to in-frame clones, with some not included. V, J and clone size are taken as reported in that table, and D and trimming were inferred from the DNA itself. The sample carries over 75,000 clones, more than 70% recorded once. The germline gives CDR1 SQVTM, CDR2 ANQGSEA. V gave up 7 bases and J gave up 6 bases, with 12 bases separating them. The CDR3 runs to 11 residues. The V gene is TRBV29-1, the J gene TRBJ1-2; maybe TRBD1 (6 bases). The clonotype comes from a woman older than 75 with acute or convalescent COVID-19. The material sequenced was peripheral blood. DNA for the CDR3: TGCAGCGGGGGGGGCCGTAATGGCTACACCTTC. Its translation: CSGGGRNGYTF.